This T cell receptor beta chain was documented in a study of human T cells and chemical hapten exposure. Study as a whole: While the approximately 25-week study was under way, patients received diphenylcyclopropenone on the scalp every week.

Time point given: pre-sensitization, week 0. As for treatment: therapeutic diphenylcyclopropenone sensitization with weekly scalp DPC. This clonotype was recorded at least ten times. Individual cDNA molecules had unique molecular identifiers attached to them by the library. Methods used by the authors: Per-sample TCR counts ranged from roughly 20,000 to 700,000, median roughly 96,000. Each CDR3 protein is one row after TCRdb ran MiXCR on the RACE reads. The V and J calls come from TCRdb's annotation, not from the publication. The sample consists of 300,000 to 450,000 distinct CDR3 sequences, less than 6.5% of them appearing once. The V end lost 0 bases, the J end lost 5 bases, and 6 bases lay between the germline ends. Per germline, CDR1 SQVTM and CDR2 ANQGSEA. The CDR3 is 12 residues long.

This clonotype originated in a woman aged 50 to 60 with alopecia areata. Some clones in this sample may be carry-over from other donors' samples. The sample was whole blood, taken in connection with sensitization to the hapten diphenylcyclopropenone (DPC). The chain has TRBV29-1 and TRBJ2-3; D gene uncertain. CDR3 amino acids: CSVEDLEDTQYF. CDR3 sequence (DNA): TGCAGCGTTGAAGATCTGGAAGATACGCAGTATTTT.